Below, 12 T cell receptor beta chains from the same sample are listed, as sequenced in a study of T-cell memory formation after mild COVID-19. TCRdb called the 5' RACE reads again in MiXCR, with one record for every CDR3 protein. The repertoire holds over 130,000 distinct CDR3 sequences, with around 15% as singletons. Sequencing was done on a sample of PBMCs or a T cell subset sorted from them (not recorded which). The receptors come from an adult woman who had mild COVID-19 (a few samples of this study predate the infection). Cell type and time point are not known.

The chain employs TRBV29-1 and TRBJ1-1, with a weak D call TRBD1 (5 bases). Trimming stripped 4 bases from V and 1 base from J, with 16 bases between. Germline CDR1 SQVTM, CDR2 ANQGSEA. This CDR3 comprises 15 residues. This CDR3 reads CSVVGVRNSNTEAFF. The CDR3 nucleotides are TGCAGCGTTGTGGGGGTCCGCAATTCGAACACTGAAGCTTTCTTT.

This clonotype was seen a few times. The chain is built from TRBV20-1 and TRBJ1-2, with D possibly being TRBD1 (5 bases). V dropped 6 bases and J dropped 2 bases, with 7 bases sitting between them. CDR1 and CDR2 from the germline V gene are DFQATT and SNEGSKA (reference sequence). The CDR3 runs 11 residues. CDR3 in DNA: TGCAGTGCCGGGGACAACTATGGCTACACCTTC. Its protein product is CSAGDNYGYTF.

V gene TRBV20-1 combines with J gene TRBJ1-3; possibly TRBD1 for D (5 bases). Germline CDR1 DFQATT, CDR2 SNEGSKA (reference sequence). This CDR3 comprises 14 residues. Between the trimmed V and J ends, which lost 6 bases and 3 bases, there was a span of 15 bases. In DNA, the CDR3 is TGCAGTGCACTCCAGGGCCTCAATGGAAACACCATATATTTT. The encoded protein is CSALQGLNGNTIYF.

V usage is TRBV20-1 and J usage is TRBJ1-1; 7 nucleotides line up with TRBD1. Germline loops: CDR1 DFQATT, CDR2 SNEGSKA (reference sequence). Trimming at V came to 0 bases and at J to 11 bases, leaving 12 bases not matched to a gene. This CDR3 has 14 amino acids. The CDR3 nucleotides are TGCAGTGCTAGAGATCACCTGGGACAGACCGGGGCTTTCTTT. This encodes CSARDHLGQTGAFF.

This clonotype appeared many times. The chain joins TRBV5-6 to TRBJ2-3; 9 positions match TRBD2. The length of the CDR3 is 14 residues. Germline CDR1 is SGHDT and CDR2 is YYEEEE. J gave up 0 bases and V 5 bases, and 1 base lay outside the gene matches. The CDR3 protein is CASSLAGSTDTQYF. CDR3 sequence (DNA): TGTGCCAGCAGTCTAGCGGGGAGCACAGATACGCAGTATTTT.

This chain uses TRBV3-1 with TRBJ1-6; weak D call: TRBD1 (5 bases). CDR3 size: 20 residues. V was shortened by 2 bases and J by 0 bases, with 20 bases between the two germline ends. Looked up from germline, CDR1 is LGHDT and CDR2 is YNNKEL (reference sequence). CDR3 bases: TGTGCCAGCAGCCAACCCACCGGGACTTCACTGAGCTCCTATAATTCACCCCTCCACTTT. Translated: CASSQPTGTSLSSYNSPLHF.

The chain joins TRBV12-3 or TRBV12-4 to TRBJ2-3, with D perhaps matching TRBD2 (6 bases). Trimming left V 11 bases short and J 4 bases short, with 13 bases between. The CDR3 totals 12 residues. CDR3 sequence: CAVKGGADTQYF. The CDR3 DNA sequence: TGTGCCGTAAAGGGCGGGGCAGATACGCAGTATTTT.

The J gene is TRBJ2-1, the V gene TRBV7-9; D might be TRBD2 (6 bases). CDR1 and CDR2 (germline): SEHNR, FQNEAQ (reference sequence). V shed 5 bases and J shed 9 bases, with 17 bases lying between them. The CDR3 covers 14 residues. The CDR3 DNA follows: TGTGCCAGCAGCCCGAGCGTACTAGCTACTGAGCAGTTCTTC. This translates into CASSPSVLATEQFF.

This clonotype was seen a few times. The CDR3 DNA reads TGCGCCAGCAGCCCTACCCCCGAGGATGGCTACACCTTC. Translation: CASSPTPEDGYTF. This rearrangement joins TRBV4-1 to TRBJ1-2; D is unresolved. The CDR3 is 13 amino acids. The germline V gene encodes CDR1 MGHRA and CDR2 YSYEKL. Trimming pared 4 bases from V and 6 bases from J, leaving 12 bases between.

With regard to this clonotype: Mismatch with germline at one junction end may stem from a read error. The V call is TRBV19, the J call TRBJ1-5; D uncertain. From germline, CDR1 is LNHDA and CDR2 SQIVND (reference sequence). This CDR3 region has 14 residues. The CDR3 loop is CASSIGYSNQPQHF. The DNA for the CDR3 is TGCGCCAGTAGTATAGGCTATAGCAATCAGCCCCAGCATTTT.

The chain carries TRBV28 and TRBJ2-7, with TRBD2 identical over 7 bases. The CDR3 extends over 15 amino acids. Trimming removed 5 bases from V and 0 bases from J; junction bases left unmatched: 7. Per the germline V gene, CDR1 is MDHEN and CDR2 is SYDVKM. CDR3 bases: TGTGCCAGCAGTCCCCGAGGGAGGGGCTCCTACGAGCAGTACGTC. The encoded protein is CASSPRGRGSYEQYV.

The rearrangement links TRBV11-2 to TRBJ1-6; 7 bases fit TRBD1. After removal of 3 bases from V and 11 bases from J, the junction contained 4 bases not matched to a gene. CDR3 length: 13 amino acids. Germline V gives CDR1 SGHAT, CDR2 FQNNGV. The CDR3 bases are TGTGCCAGCAGCTTTACAGGGGATGCACCCCTCCACTTT. As protein: CASSFTGDAPLHF.